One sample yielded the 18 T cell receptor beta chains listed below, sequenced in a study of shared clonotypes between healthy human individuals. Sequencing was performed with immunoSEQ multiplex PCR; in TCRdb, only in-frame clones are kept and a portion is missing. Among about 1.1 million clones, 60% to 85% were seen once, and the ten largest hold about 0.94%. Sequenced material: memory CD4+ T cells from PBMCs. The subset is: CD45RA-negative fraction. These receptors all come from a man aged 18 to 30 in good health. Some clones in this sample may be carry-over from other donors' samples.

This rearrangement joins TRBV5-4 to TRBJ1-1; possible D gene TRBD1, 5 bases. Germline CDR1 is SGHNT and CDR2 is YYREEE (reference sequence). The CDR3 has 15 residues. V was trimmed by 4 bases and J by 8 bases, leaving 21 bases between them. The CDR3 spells CASSREGTTNREAFF. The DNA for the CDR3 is TGTGCCAGCAGCCGAGAGGGGACTACTAACCGCGAAGCTTTCTTT.

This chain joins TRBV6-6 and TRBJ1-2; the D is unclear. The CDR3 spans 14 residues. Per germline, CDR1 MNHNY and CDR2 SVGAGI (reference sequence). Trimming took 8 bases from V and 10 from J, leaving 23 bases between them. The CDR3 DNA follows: TGTGCCAGCCACCGGGCGGGCCAACTGGATTACTACACCTTC. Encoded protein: CASHRAGQLDYYTF.

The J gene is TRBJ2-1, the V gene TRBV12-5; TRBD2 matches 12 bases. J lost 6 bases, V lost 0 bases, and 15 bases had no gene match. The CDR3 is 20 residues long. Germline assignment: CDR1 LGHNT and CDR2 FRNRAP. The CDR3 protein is CASGLVPSPGLAGVRNEQFF. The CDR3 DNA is TGTGCTAGTGGTTTGGTACCCTCCCCGGGACTAGCGGGTGTGCGCAATGAGCAGTTCTTC.

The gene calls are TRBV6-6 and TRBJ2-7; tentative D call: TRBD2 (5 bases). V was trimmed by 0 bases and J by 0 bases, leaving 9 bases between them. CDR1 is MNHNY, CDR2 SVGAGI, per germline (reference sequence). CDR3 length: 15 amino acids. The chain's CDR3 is CASSYSARGSYEQYF. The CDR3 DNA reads TGTGCCAGCAGTTACTCTGCCCGGGGCTCCTACGAGCAGTACTTC.

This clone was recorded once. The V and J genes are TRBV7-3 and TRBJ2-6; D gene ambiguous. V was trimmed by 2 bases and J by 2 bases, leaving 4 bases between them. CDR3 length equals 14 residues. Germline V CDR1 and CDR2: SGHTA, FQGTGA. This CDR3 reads CASSLSAGANVLTF. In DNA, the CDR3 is TGTGCCAGCAGCTTATCAGCTGGGGCCAACGTCCTGACTTTC.

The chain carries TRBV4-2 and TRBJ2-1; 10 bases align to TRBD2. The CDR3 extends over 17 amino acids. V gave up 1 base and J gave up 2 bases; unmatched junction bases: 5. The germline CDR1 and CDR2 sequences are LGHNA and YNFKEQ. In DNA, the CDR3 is TGTGCCAGCAGCCAAGCCTTAGCGGGAGGCGCCTACAATGAGCAGTTCTTC. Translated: CASSQALAGGAYNEQFF.

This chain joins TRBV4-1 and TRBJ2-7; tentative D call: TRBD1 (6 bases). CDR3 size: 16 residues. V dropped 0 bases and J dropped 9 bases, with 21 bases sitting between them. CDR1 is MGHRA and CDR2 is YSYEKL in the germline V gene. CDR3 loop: CASSQDNAQGRVGQYF. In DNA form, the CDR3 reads TGCGCCAGCAGCCAAGATAATGCGCAGGGGCGCGTTGGGCAGTACTTC.

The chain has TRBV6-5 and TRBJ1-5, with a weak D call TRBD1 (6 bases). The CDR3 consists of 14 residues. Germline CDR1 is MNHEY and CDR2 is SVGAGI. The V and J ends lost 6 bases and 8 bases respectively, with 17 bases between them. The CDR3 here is CASSLKQGWEPQHF. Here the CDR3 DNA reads TGTGCCAGCAGCCTCAAACAGGGTTGGGAGCCCCAGCATTTT.

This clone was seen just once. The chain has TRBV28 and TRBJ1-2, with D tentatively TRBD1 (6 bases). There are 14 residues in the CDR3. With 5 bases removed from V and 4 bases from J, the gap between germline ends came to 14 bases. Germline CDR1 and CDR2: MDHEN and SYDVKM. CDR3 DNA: TGTGCCAGCAGTCGCCTTGGGGGGCTCTATGGCTACACCTTC. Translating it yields CASSRLGGLYGYTF.

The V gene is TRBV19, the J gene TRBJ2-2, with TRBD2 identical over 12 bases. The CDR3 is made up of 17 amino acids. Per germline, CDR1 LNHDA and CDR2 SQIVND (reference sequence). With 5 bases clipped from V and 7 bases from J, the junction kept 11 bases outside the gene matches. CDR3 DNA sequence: TGTGCCAGTAGTCTAGCGGGAGGGGGCTTTTGGGTCGGGGAGCTGTTTTTT. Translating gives CASSLAGGGFWVGELFF.

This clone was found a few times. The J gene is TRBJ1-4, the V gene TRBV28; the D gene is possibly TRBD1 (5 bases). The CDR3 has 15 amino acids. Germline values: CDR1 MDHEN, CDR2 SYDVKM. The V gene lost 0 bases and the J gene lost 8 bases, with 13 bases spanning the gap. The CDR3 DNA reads TGTGCCAGCAGTTTATGGTCCCAGGGAGGGGAAAAACTGTTTTTT. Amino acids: CASSLWSQGGEKLFF.

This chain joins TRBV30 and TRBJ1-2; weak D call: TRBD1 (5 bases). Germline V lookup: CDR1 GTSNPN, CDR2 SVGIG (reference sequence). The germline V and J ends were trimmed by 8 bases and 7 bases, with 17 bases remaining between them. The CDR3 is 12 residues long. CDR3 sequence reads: CAHRRDLLGYTF. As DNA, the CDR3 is TGTGCCCACCGCCGGGACCTTCTTGGCTACACCTTC.

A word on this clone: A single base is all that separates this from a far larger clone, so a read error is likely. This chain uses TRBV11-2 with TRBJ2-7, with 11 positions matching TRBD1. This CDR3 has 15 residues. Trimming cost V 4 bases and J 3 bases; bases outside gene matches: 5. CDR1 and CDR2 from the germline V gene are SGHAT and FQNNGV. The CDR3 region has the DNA TGTGCCAGCAGCTCCCTCGGGACAGGGGGCTACGAGCAGTACTTC. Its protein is CASSSLGTGGYEQYF.

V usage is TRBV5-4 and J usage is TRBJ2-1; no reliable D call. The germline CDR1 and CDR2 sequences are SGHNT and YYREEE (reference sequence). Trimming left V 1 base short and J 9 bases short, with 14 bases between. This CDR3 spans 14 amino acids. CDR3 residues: CASSLRRIEAEQFF. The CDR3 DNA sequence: TGTGCCAGCAGCTTGCGTCGAATTGAGGCTGAGCAGTTCTTC. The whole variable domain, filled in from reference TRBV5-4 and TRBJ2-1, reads ETGVTQSPTHLIKTRGQQVTLRCSSQSGHNTVSWYQQALGQGPQFIFQYYREEENGRGNFPPRFSGLQFPNYSSELNVNALELDDSALYLCASSLRRIEAEQFFGPGTRLTVL.

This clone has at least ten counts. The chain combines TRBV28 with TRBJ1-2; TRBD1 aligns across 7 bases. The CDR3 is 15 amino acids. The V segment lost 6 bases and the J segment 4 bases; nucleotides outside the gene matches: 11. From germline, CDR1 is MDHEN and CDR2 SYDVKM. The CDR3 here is CASSTTQGGAYGYTF. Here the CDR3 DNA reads TGTGCCAGCAGCACCACGCAGGGGGGGGCCTATGGCTACACCTTC.

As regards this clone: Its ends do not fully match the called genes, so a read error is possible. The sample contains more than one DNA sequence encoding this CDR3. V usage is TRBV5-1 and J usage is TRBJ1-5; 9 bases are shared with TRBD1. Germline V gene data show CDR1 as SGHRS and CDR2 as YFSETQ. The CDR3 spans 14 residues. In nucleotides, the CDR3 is TGTGCCAGCAGCTTGGACAGGGGTAATCAGCCCCAGCATTTT. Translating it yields CASSLDRGNQPQHF.

The CDR3 loop is CASSLLNWFEGEKLFF. The CDR3, as DNA: TGTGCCAGCAGTTTACTTAATTGGTTTGAAGGTGAAAAACTGTTTTTT. The V call is TRBV28, the J call TRBJ1-4; D call uncertain. Germline-derived CDR1 and CDR2 are MDHEN and SYDVKM. The CDR3 loop spans 16 amino acids. V dropped 2 bases and J dropped 7 bases, with 17 bases sitting between them.

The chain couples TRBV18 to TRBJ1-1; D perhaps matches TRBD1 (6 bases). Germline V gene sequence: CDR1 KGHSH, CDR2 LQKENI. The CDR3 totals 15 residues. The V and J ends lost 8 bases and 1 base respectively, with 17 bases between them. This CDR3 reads CASVFSGTKNTEAFF. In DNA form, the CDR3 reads TGTGCCAGCGTCTTCTCCGGGACAAAGAACACTGAAGCTTTCTTT.